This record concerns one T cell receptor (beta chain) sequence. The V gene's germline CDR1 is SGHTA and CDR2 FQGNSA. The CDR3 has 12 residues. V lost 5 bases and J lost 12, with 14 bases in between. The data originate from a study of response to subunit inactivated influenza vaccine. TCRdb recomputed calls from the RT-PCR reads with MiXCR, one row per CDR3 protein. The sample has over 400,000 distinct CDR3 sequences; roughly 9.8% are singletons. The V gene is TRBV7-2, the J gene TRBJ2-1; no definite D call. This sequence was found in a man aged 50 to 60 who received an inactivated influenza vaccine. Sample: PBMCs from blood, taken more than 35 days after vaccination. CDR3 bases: TGTGCCAGCAGCACTCCTAGGAGCGTGCAGTTCTTC. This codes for CASSTPRSVQFF.